The TCR beta chain described here comes from a study of cytomegalovirus exposure and HLA in healthy donors. Regarding the study as a whole: There was a cluster of highly shared sequence variants that was likely a sequencing artifact. The availability of immune exposure information extended only to CMV serostatus. In a later analysis, CMV-associated beta chains were mostly HLA-associated, it appeared.

The PCR was carried out with 60 Vbeta primers and 13 Jbeta primers. Data came from immunoSEQ multiplex PCR; TCRdb stores just in-frame clones and leaves some out. The sample includes about 54,000 clones, about 80% of them seen just once. This clone was seen only a few times. What it recognizes is unknown. The sample consisted of PBMCs. The sequence was obtained from a female donor in good health and CMV-seronegative.

CDR3 sequence reads: CASSGGQGATNEKLFF. CDR3 nucleotide sequence: TGTGCCAGCAGTGGGGGACAGGGGGCAACTAATGAAAAACTGTTTTTT. V gene TRBV25-1 combines with J gene TRBJ1-4; 11 nucleotides align to TRBD1. The germline V gene encodes CDR1 MGHDK and CDR2 SYGVNS. V shed 4 bases and J 0 bases; nucleotides not matched to a gene: 1. The CDR3 covers 16 residues.